These 3 T cell receptor beta chains came from one sample sequenced in a study of a mutant IDH1 vaccine in newly diagnosed glioma. This table comes from immunoSEQ multiplex PCR, and its TCRdb copy is limited to in-frame clones, with some not included. The sample shows about 32,000 clones, roughly 80% of them seen only once. Time point defined: week 35, safety follow-up. The content of each vaccine dose was 300 ug of mutant IDH1 20-mer peptide, and topical imiquimod accompanied it. These receptors are not linked to any known antigen. This material consisted of PBMCs, taken from a glioma patient whose treatment included an IDH1 peptide vaccine. These receptor sequences come from a man under 40 with glioma.

The genes are TRBV27 and TRBJ2-7; 9 nucleotides agree with TRBD1. CDR3 size: 16 residues. V shed 1 base, J shed 5 bases, and the junction held 9 bases outside the gene matches. CDR1 is MNHEY and CDR2 is SMNVEV in the germline V gene (reference sequence). The CDR3 sequence is CASSLYGTGSGHEQYF. The CDR3 region has the DNA TGTGCCAGCAGTTTATATGGGACAGGGTCCGGGCACGAGCAGTACTTC.

This rearrangement joins TRBV6-5 to TRBJ2-5, with D maybe TRBD1 (6 bases). The CDR3 has 16 residues. The V gene's germline CDR1 is MNHEY and CDR2 SVGAGI. The V end lost 0 bases, the J end lost 4 bases, and 15 bases lay between the germline ends. The CDR3 DNA reads TGTGCCAGCAGTTACTCCCTAGCCCCCAGGGGAGAGACCCAGTACTTC. Protein product: CASSYSLAPRGETQYF.

In this sample, this clone turned up a few times. V usage is TRBV7-9 and J usage is TRBJ1-4; possible D gene TRBD1, 5 bases. The V end was cut by 5 bases, the J end by 3 bases, with 13 bases between. The V gene's germline CDR1 is SEHNR and CDR2 FQNEAQ (reference sequence). This CDR3 comprises 15 residues. CDR3 DNA: TGTGCCAGCAGCCGACTGGGGACTGCTAATGAAAAACTGTTTTTT. This translates into CASSRLGTANEKLFF.